This TCR beta chain was observed in a study of T cell changes during pregnancy in multiple sclerosis. Some clones are missing from TCRdb's copy, which holds only in-frame ones; the method was immunoSEQ multiplex PCR. The sample consists of about 68,000 clones, 75% to 95% of them appearing once. Germline loops: CDR1 SGHAT, CDR2 FQNNGV. The CDR3 runs 12 residues. Trimming removed 6 bases at V and 4 bases at J, with 8 bases between. This specimen was peripheral blood, taken in the second trimester of pregnancy. The chain carries TRBV11-2 and TRBJ2-3, with D possibly TRBD2 on 6 matching bases. The receptor was isolated from a female donor with multiple sclerosis, enrolled in a pregnancy study. CDR3 DNA sequence: TGTGCCAGCAGATCGGGGGCAGATACGCAGTATTTT. Translation gives CASRSGADTQYF.